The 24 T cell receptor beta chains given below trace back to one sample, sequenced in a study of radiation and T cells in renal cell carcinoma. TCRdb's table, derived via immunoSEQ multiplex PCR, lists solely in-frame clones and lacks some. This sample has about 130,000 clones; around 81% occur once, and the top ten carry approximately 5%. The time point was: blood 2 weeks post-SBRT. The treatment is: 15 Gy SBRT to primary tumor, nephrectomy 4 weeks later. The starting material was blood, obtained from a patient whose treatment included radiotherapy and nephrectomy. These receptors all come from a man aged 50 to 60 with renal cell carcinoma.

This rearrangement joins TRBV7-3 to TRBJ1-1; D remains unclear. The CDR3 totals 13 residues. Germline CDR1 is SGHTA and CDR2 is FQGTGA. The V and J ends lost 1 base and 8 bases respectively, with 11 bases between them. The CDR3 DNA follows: TGTGCCAGCAGCTTAAAGTCCGGCGGAGAAGCTTTCTTT. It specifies CASSLKSGGEAFF.

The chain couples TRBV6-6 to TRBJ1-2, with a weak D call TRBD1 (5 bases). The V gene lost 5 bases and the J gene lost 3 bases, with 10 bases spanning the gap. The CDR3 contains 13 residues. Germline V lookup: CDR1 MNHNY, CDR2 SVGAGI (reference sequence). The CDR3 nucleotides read TGTGCCAGCAGTGCGGGACTTGACTATGGCTACACCTTC. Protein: CASSAGLDYGYTF.

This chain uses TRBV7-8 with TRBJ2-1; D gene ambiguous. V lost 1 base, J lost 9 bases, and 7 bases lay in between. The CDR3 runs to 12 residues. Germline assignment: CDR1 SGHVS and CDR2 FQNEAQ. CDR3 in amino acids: CASSLVATEQFF. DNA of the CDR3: TGTGCCAGCAGCTTAGTGGCTACTGAGCAGTTCTTC.

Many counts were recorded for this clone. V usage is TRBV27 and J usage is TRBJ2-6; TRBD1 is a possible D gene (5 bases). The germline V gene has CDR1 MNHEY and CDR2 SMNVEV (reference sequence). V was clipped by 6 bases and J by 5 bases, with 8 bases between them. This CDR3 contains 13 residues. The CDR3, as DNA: TGTGCCAGCAGCCTGGACAGGGCCAACGTCCTGACTTTC. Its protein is CASSLDRANVLTF.

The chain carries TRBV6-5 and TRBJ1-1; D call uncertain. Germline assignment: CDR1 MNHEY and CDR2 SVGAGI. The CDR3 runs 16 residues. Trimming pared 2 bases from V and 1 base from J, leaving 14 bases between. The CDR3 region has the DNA TGTGCCAGCAGTTACGACGGTAGCCATGGGAACACTGAAGCTTTCTTT. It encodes CASSYDGSHGNTEAFF.

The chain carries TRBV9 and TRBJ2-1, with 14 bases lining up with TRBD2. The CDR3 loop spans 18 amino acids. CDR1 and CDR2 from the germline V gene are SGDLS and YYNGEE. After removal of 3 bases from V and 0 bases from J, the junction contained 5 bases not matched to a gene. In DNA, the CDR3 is TGTGCCAGCAGCGGGGGACTAGCGGGAGCTAGCTCCTACAATGAGCAGTTCTTC. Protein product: CASSGGLAGASSYNEQFF.

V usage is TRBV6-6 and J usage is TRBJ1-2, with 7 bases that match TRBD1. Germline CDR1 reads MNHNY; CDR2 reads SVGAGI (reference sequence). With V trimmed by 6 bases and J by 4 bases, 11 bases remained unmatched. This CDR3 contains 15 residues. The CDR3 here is CASRETGTVFYGYTF. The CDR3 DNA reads TGTGCCAGCAGGGAAACCGGGACAGTCTTCTATGGCTACACCTTC.

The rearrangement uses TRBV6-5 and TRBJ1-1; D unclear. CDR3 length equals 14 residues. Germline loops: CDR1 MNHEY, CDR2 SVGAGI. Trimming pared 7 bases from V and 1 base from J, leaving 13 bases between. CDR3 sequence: CASTKRDRNTEAFF. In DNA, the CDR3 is TGTGCCAGCACCAAAAGGGATCGGAACACTGAAGCTTTCTTT.

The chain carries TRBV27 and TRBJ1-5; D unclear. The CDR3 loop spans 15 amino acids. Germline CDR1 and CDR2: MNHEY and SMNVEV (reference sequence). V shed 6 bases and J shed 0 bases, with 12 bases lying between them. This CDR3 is CASRIGPNSNQPQHF. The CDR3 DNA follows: TGTGCCAGCAGGATCGGGCCGAATAGCAATCAGCCCCAGCATTTT.

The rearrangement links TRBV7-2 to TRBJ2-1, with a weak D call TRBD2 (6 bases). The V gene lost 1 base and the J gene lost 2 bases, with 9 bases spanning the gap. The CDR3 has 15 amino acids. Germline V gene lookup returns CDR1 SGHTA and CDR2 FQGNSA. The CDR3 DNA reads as TGTGCCAGCAGCTTAGTAGCGGATGCCTACAATGAGCAGTTCTTC. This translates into CASSLVADAYNEQFF.

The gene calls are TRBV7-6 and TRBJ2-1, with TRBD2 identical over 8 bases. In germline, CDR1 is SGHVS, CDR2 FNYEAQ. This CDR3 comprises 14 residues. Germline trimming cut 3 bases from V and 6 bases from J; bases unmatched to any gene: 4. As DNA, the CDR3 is TGTGCCAGCAGCTTTTCGCTAGCGGGCAATGAGCAGTTCTTC. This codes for CASSFSLAGNEQFF. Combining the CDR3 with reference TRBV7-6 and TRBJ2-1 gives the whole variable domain GAGVSQSPRYKVTKRGQDVALRCDPISGHVSLYWYRQALGQGPEFLTYFNYEAQQDKSGLPNDRFSAERPEGSISTLTIQRTEQRDSAMYRCASSFSLAGNEQFFGPGTRLTVL.

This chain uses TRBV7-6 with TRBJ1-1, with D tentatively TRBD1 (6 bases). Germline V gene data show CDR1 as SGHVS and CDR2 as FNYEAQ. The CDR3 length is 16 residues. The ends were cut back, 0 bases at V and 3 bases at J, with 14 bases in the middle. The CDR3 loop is CASSLAEGGADTEAFF. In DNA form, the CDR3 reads TGTGCCAGCAGCTTAGCCGAGGGGGGGGCTGACACTGAAGCTTTCTTT. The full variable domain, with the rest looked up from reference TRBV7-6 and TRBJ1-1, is GAGVSQSPRYKVTKRGQDVALRCDPISGHVSLYWYRQALGQGPEFLTYFNYEAQQDKSGLPNDRFSAERPEGSISTLTIQRTEQRDSAMYRCASSLAEGGADTEAFFGQGTRLTVV.

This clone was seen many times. In DNA form, the CDR3 reads TGCGCCAGCAGCTTCGGGACAGGGGTGGTCGGTGAGCAGTTCTTC. Amino acids: CASSFGTGVVGEQFF. The V gene is TRBV5-1, the J gene TRBJ2-1; 10 bases line up with TRBD1. This CDR3 has 15 amino acids. V trimming: 2 bases; J trimming: 9 bases; junction bases outside the gene matches: 8. Germline V gene lookup returns CDR1 SGHRS and CDR2 YFSETQ.

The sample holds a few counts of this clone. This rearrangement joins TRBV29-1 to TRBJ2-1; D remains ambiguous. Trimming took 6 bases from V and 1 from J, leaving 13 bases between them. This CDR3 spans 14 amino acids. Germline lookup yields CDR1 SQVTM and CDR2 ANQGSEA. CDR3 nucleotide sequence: TGCAGCGTCCCCGTCCGGGTATCCTACAATGAGCAGTTCTTC. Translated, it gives CSVPVRVSYNEQFF.

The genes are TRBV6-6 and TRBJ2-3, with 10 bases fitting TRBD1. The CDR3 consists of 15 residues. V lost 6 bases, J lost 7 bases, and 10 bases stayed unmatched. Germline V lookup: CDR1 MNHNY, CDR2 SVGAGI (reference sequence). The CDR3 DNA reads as TGTGCCAGCAGATCCCGGGACAGGGGTGTATATACGCAGTATTTT. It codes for CASRSRDRGVYTQYF.

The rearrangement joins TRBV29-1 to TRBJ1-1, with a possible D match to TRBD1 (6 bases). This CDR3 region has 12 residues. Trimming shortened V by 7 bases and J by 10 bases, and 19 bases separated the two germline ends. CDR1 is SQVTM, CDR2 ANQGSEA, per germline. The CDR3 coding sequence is TGCAGCGCCGGAAACAGGGAAGTCGGAGCTTTCTTT. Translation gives CSAGNREVGAFF.

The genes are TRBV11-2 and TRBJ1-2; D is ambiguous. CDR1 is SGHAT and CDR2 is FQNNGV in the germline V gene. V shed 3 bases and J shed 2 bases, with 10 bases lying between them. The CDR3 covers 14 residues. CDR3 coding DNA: TGTGCCAGCAGCTTGGGTAACCAGAACTATGGCTACACCTTC. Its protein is CASSLGNQNYGYTF.

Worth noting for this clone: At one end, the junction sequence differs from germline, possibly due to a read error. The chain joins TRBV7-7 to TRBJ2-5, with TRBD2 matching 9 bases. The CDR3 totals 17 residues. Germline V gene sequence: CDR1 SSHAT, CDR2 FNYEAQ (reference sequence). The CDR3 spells CASSLDPAGGGAETQYF. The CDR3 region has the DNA TGTGCTAGCAGCTTAGATCCTGCTGGCGGGGGGGCGGAGACCCAGTACTTC.

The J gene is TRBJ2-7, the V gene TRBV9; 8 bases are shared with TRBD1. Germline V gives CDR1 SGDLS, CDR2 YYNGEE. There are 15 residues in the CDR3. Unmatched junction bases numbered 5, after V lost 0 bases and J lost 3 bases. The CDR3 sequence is CASSVGSGGYYEQYF. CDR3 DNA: TGTGCCAGCAGCGTAGGGTCAGGGGGCTACTACGAGCAGTACTTC.

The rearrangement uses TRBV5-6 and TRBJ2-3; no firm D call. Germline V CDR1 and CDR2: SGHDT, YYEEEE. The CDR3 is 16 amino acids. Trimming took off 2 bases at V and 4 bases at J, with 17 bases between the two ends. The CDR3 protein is CASSFETQRPADTQYF. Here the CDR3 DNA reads TGTGCCAGCAGCTTCGAAACTCAAAGGCCTGCAGATACGCAGTATTTT.

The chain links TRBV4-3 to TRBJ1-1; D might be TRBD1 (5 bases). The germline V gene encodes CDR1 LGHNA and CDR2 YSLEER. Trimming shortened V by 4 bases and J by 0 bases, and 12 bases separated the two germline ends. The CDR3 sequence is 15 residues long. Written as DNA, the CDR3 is TGCGCCAGCAGCCTGAGGCAGGGCATGAACACTGAAGCTTTCTTT. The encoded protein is CASSLRQGMNTEAFF.

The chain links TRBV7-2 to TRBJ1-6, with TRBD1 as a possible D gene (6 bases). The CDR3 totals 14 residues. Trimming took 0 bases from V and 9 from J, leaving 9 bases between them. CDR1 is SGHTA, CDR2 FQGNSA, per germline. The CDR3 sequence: CASSLAGGASPLHF. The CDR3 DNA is TGTGCCAGCAGCTTAGCAGGGGGGGCTTCACCCCTCCACTTT.

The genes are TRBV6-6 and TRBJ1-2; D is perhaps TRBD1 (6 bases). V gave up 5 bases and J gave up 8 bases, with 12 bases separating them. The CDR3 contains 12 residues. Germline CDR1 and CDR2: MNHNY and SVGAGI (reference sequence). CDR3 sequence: CASSQGIWGYTF. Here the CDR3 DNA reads TGTGCCAGCAGTCAGGGGATATGGGGCTACACCTTC.

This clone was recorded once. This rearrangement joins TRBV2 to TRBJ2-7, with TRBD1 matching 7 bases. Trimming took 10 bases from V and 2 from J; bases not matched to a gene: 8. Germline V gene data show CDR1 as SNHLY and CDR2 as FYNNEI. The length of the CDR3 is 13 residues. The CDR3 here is CATRRDRAYEQYF. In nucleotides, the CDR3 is TGTGCCACGAGAAGGGACAGAGCCTACGAGCAGTACTTC.